The sequence of this T cell receptor (beta chain) was determined in a study of shared clonotypes between healthy human individuals. Study outcomes and limitations: Roughly 5.3% of naive CD4 clonotypes were common to four donors.

Per germline, CDR1 SGHAT and CDR2 FQNNGV. Trimming pared 6 bases from V and 4 bases from J, leaving 12 bases between. The CDR3 totals 13 residues. Repertoires were generated with immunoSEQ multiplex PCR, while TCRdb's copy carries only in-frame clones and drops some. Found here are 2 million or so clones, 90% to 95% of them singletons; the top ten hold around 0.13%. Of note for this clone: Its antigen is undetermined.

This receptor was obtained from a man younger than 35 in good health. This sequence joins TRBV11-2 and TRBJ1-2, with a tentative D call TRBD1 (5 bases). Sequencing used naive CD4+ T cells sorted from blood. Subset reported: CD45RA+ positively selected. This chain's CDR3 is CASRFTGGYGYTF. In DNA, the CDR3 is TGTGCCAGCAGGTTTACAGGTGGCTATGGCTACACCTTC.